The 30 T cell receptor beta chains reported below all come from one sample, sequenced in a study of cytomegalovirus exposure and HLA in healthy donors. Amplification used 60 Vbeta primers and 13 Jbeta primers. The method was immunoSEQ multiplex PCR; TCRdb's version includes in-frame clones alone and lacks a portion of them. The table records 140,000 or so clones, roughly 90% of them present only once. Sequenced material: PBMCs. These receptor sequences come from a middle-aged woman in good health and CMV-seronegative.

To note about this clone: The sample has other DNA sequences that encode this CDR3 too. The chain recombines TRBV6-5 with TRBJ2-7; no reliable D call. The CDR3 covers 15 residues. The ends were cut back, 1 base at V and 1 base at J, with 11 bases in the middle. CDR1 is MNHEY, CDR2 SVGAGI, per germline. The CDR3 protein is CASSYLAGSSYEQYF. The CDR3 coding sequence is TGTGCCAGCAGTTACTTGGCAGGTTCTTCCTACGAGCAGTACTTC.

In regard to this clone: The sample has other DNA sequences that encode this CDR3 too. Here the CDR3 DNA reads TGTGCCAGCAGCTTGGTGGGACAATACGAGCAGTACTTC. Residues: CASSLVGQYEQYF. V is TRBV5-4 and J is TRBJ2-7, with a weak D call TRBD1 (6 bases). The CDR3 covers 13 residues. V lost 0 bases, J lost 4 bases, and 8 bases lay in between. Germline CDR1 SGHNT, CDR2 YYREEE (reference sequence).

This sequence joins TRBV5-1 and TRBJ2-1; 10 bases map to TRBD2. The CDR3 is 15 amino acids. Germline V gene data show CDR1 as SGHRS and CDR2 as YFSETQ. Unmatched junction bases numbered 6, after V lost 7 bases and J lost 2 bases. The CDR3 loop reads CASALTSGTYNEQFF. CDR3 sequence (DNA): TGCGCCAGCGCCCTTACTAGCGGGACCTACAATGAGCAGTTCTTC.

This clone occurred a few times. The J gene is TRBJ1-1, the V gene TRBV2, with D possibly TRBD1 on 6 matching bases. CDR3 length: 14 amino acids. Germline assignment: CDR1 SNHLY and CDR2 FYNNEI. Trimming shortened V by 8 bases and J by 3 bases, and 16 bases separated the two germline ends. CDR3 in DNA: TGTGCCAGCGAACAGGGCTTCGGTGACACTGAAGCTTTCTTT. It translates to CASEQGFGDTEAFF.

V gene TRBV29-1 combines with J gene TRBJ2-7; TRBD1 matches at 10 bases. V shed 6 bases and J 2 bases; nucleotides not matched to a gene: 7. The CDR3 covers 14 residues. Germline V gene lookup returns CDR1 SQVTM and CDR2 ANQGSEA. The CDR3, as DNA: TGCAGCGTCACCGGGACAGGGGCTCCCTACGAGCAGTACTTC. Encoded protein: CSVTGTGAPYEQYF.

The chain has TRBV13 and TRBJ2-1; D may be TRBD2 (6 bases). The CDR3 sequence is 15 residues long. Germline CDR1 PRHDT, CDR2 FYEKMQ (reference sequence). The V end was cut by 2 bases, the J end by 6 bases, with 14 bases between. CDR3 nucleotides: TGTGCCAGCAGCTTACCGGGAATGGGGGGCAATGAGCAGTTCTTC. Encoded protein: CASSLPGMGGNEQFF.

This sequence joins TRBV2 and TRBJ2-1; TRBD2 agrees at 9 bases. The CDR3 has 19 residues. The V gene's germline CDR1 is SNHLY and CDR2 FYNNEI. V shed 1 base, J shed 9 bases, and the junction held 19 bases outside the gene matches. The CDR3 reads CASSEGPGLSGGRAPEQFF. CDR3 in DNA: TGTGCCAGCAGTGAAGGGCCGGGGCTCAGCGGCGGGAGGGCCCCTGAGCAGTTCTTC.

This chain links TRBV30 with TRBJ1-5; D perhaps matches TRBD1 (5 bases). The germline V gene encodes CDR1 GTSNPN and CDR2 SVGIG (reference sequence). The germline V and J ends were trimmed by 0 bases and 9 bases, with 18 bases remaining between them. The CDR3 runs to 15 residues. Here the CDR3 reads CAWSVRGAVTLPQHF. The CDR3 coding sequence is TGTGCCTGGAGTGTACGTGGGGCTGTGACCCTGCCCCAGCATTTT.

This clone came up once. The chain recombines TRBV5-1 with TRBJ2-2; D ambiguous. CDR1 SGHRS and CDR2 YFSETQ come from the germline V gene. This CDR3 is built from 14 residues. Trimming pared 5 bases from V and 5 bases from J, leaving 13 bases between. In DNA form, the CDR3 reads TGCGCCAGCAGACCTCAACCCCAGACCGGGGAGCTGTTTTTT. This translates into CASRPQPQTGELFF.

This chain links TRBV5-1 with TRBJ2-3, with D possibly matching TRBD2 (6 bases). Germline CDR1 reads SGHRS; CDR2 reads YFSETQ. CDR3 length equals 13 residues. The ends were cut back, 4 bases at V and 6 bases at J, with 12 bases in the middle. CDR3 in DNA: TGCGCCAGCAGCGAGAGACGGGAGGATACGCAGTATTTT. Protein sequence: CASSERREDTQYF.

The V and J genes are TRBV7-6 and TRBJ2-5, with D perhaps matching TRBD1 (6 bases). Germline assignment: CDR1 SGHVS and CDR2 FNYEAQ. CDR3 length equals 13 residues. V lost 10 bases, J lost 4 bases, and 16 bases lay in between. CDR3 nucleotide sequence: TGTGCCACCCGGGGCGGCAGGGGAGAGACCCAGTACTTC. Translation: CATRGGRGETQYF.

This clone was counted a single time. The gene calls are TRBV4-1 and TRBJ2-3; TRBD2 matches at 10 bases. The CDR3 length is 17 residues. Per germline, CDR1 MGHRA and CDR2 YSYEKL. The V and J ends lost 4 bases and 5 bases, in that order; junction bases with no gene match: 12. CDR3 nucleotide sequence: TGCGCCAGCAGCCCAGGGGCTAGCGGGAGCGGGCTAGATACGCAGTATTTT. This translates into CASSPGASGSGLDTQYF.

This clone was observed a few times. The gene calls are TRBV28 and TRBJ1-4, with D possibly matching TRBD1 (6 bases). V was trimmed by 5 bases and J by 5 bases, leaving 15 bases between them. The CDR3 totals 15 residues. Germline CDR1 MDHEN, CDR2 SYDVKM. As DNA, the CDR3 is TGTGCCAGCAGTACCACAGGGTATCAAAATGAAAAACTGTTTTTT. Its translation: CASSTTGYQNEKLFF.

To note about this clone: This same CDR3 is encoded by further DNA sequences in the sample. The rearrangement joins TRBV6-6 to TRBJ2-3; D unclear. Trimming took 5 bases from V and 3 from J, leaving 3 bases between them. Per germline, CDR1 MNHNY and CDR2 SVGAGI (reference sequence). The CDR3 is 11 residues long. The CDR3 DNA follows: TGTGCCAGCAGTCCGACAGATACGCAGTATTTT. Amino acid sequence: CASSPTDTQYF.

The V call is TRBV7-9, the J call TRBJ2-3, with D maybe TRBD2 (5 bases). The CDR3 is 17 amino acids. Germline V gene data show CDR1 as SEHNR and CDR2 as FQNEAQ (reference sequence). V lost 2 bases and J 2 bases, leaving 17 bases between the germline ends. DNA for the CDR3: TGTGCCAGCAGCTTACCCCAGTCCGGAGGTACCACAGATACGCAGTATTTT. Translating it yields CASSLPQSGGTTDTQYF. The full variable domain, its missing parts supplied by reference TRBV7-9 and TRBJ2-3, is DTGVSQNPRHKITKRGQNVTFRCDPISEHNRLYWYRQTLGQGPEFLTYFQNEAQLEKSRLLSDRFSAERPKGSFSTLEIQRTEQGDSAMYLCASSLPQSGGTTDTQYFGPGTRLTVL.

The V and J genes are TRBV5-1 and TRBJ1-5; TRBD1 matches at 7 bases. CDR3 length equals 15 residues. V shed 4 bases, J shed 0 bases, and the junction held 4 bases outside the gene matches. Germline lookup yields CDR1 SGHRS and CDR2 YFSETQ. The CDR3 sequence is CASSPTGISNQPQHF. CDR3 nucleotides: TGCGCCAGCAGCCCGACAGGGATTAGCAATCAGCCCCAGCATTTT.

The V call is TRBV20-1, the J call TRBJ2-7, with TRBD2 identical over 7 bases. Germline CDR1 is DFQATT and CDR2 is SNEGSKA (reference sequence). J lost 6 bases, V lost 6 bases, and 5 bases had no gene match. This CDR3 has 11 residues. The CDR3 sequence: CSARLAAEQYF. As DNA, the CDR3 is TGCAGTGCGAGACTAGCTGCCGAGCAGTACTTC.

The genes are TRBV13 and TRBJ1-1; D remains unclear. Germline values: CDR1 PRHDT, CDR2 FYEKMQ (reference sequence). With 5 bases removed from V and 0 bases from J, the gap between germline ends came to 16 bases. This CDR3 has 16 amino acids. The CDR3 nucleotides are TGTGCCAGCAGCCCTACCTCCCCCATTATGAACACTGAAGCTTTCTTT. Its protein product is CASSPTSPIMNTEAFF.

The chain couples TRBV20-1 to TRBJ2-3; no clear D gene. Germline V gene data show CDR1 as DFQATT and CDR2 as SNEGSKA (reference sequence). Trimming stripped 6 bases from V and 8 bases from J, with 12 bases between. There are 11 residues in the CDR3. The CDR3 here is CSASSRSTQYF. The CDR3 bases are TGCAGTGCGTCCAGCCGGAGTACGCAGTATTTT.

This clone was detected only a few times. The chain is built from TRBV5-1 and TRBJ2-1; TRBD1 agrees at 11 bases. After removal of 0 bases from V and 6 bases from J, the junction contained 2 bases not matched to a gene. The CDR3 has 15 residues. Germline values: CDR1 SGHRS, CDR2 YFSETQ. The CDR3 region has the DNA TGCGCCAGCAGCTTGGAGGGACAGGGGGGCAATGAGCAGTTCTTC. This translates into CASSLEGQGGNEQFF.

The rearrangement uses TRBV5-1 and TRBJ2-7; 10 nucleotides line up with TRBD1. This CDR3 is built from 15 residues. V gave up 1 base and J gave up 2 bases; unmatched junction bases: 3. From germline, CDR1 is SGHRS and CDR2 YFSETQ. Here the CDR3 reads CASSLLDRGPYEQYF. DNA of the CDR3: TGCGCCAGCAGCTTGTTAGACAGGGGGCCCTACGAGCAGTACTTC.

The chain links TRBV5-1 to TRBJ2-2; D gene unclear. Trimming removed 0 bases at V and 3 bases at J, with 6 bases between. The CDR3 covers 14 residues. CDR1 and CDR2 from the germline V gene are SGHRS and YFSETQ. In DNA, the CDR3 is TGCGCCAGCAGCTTGGCAGTGGACACCGGGGAGCTGTTTTTT. This sequence encodes CASSLAVDTGELFF.

The CDR3 DNA is TGTGCCAGCAGCGCTCTATACGAGCAGTACTTC. Amino acid sequence: CASSALYEQYF. The chain has TRBV11-3 and TRBJ2-7; D not certain. Trimming shortened V by 5 bases and J by 4 bases, and 6 bases separated the two germline ends. The CDR3 contains 11 residues. CDR1 and CDR2 (germline): SGHNT, YENEEA.

V usage is TRBV5-1 and J usage is TRBJ2-7, with 9 bases identical to TRBD1. The CDR3 spans 15 residues. Germline values: CDR1 SGHRS, CDR2 YFSETQ. V shed 4 bases, J shed 4 bases, and the junction held 9 bases outside the gene matches. The CDR3 DNA reads as TGCGCCAGCAGCCCCGCCGGGACAGGGAATTACGAGCAGTACTTC. Encoded protein: CASSPAGTGNYEQYF.

The chain carries TRBV7-2 and TRBJ1-2; a weak D match, TRBD1 (6 bases). Trimming stripped 4 bases from V and 8 bases from J, with 11 bases between. Germline CDR1 reads SGHTA; CDR2 reads FQGNSA. This CDR3 contains 12 residues. The CDR3 nucleotides read TGTGCCAGCAGCTCAAACAGGGAGGGCTACACCTTC. Residues: CASSSNREGYTF.

The V gene is TRBV7-8, the J gene TRBJ2-3; 12 bases are a match to TRBD2. The CDR3 extends over 16 amino acids. V shed 3 bases, J shed 2 bases, and the junction held 3 bases outside the gene matches. Germline V CDR1 and CDR2: SGHVS, FQNEAQ. CDR3 nucleotides: TGTGCCAGCAGCTTCGGGACTAGCGGGCACACAGATACGCAGTATTTT. It specifies CASSFGTSGHTDTQYF.

This clone was observed once. One junction end disagrees with the germline gene, perhaps due to a read error. The chain employs TRBV7-9 and TRBJ1-1; perhaps TRBD1 as D (6 bases). The CDR3 spans 13 residues. In germline, CDR1 is SEHNR, CDR2 FQNEAQ (reference sequence). The CDR3 reads CSSSQGLAGEAFF. CDR3 in DNA: TGTTCCAGCAGCCAGGGGTTAGCGGGAGAAGCTTTCTTT.

The chain recombines TRBV28 with TRBJ2-3; no clear D gene. From germline, CDR1 is MDHEN and CDR2 SYDVKM. The CDR3 is 13 residues long. Trimming took 4 bases from V and 3 from J, leaving 8 bases between them. The CDR3 bases are TGTGCCAGCAGTTCCCCCACTACAGATACGCAGTATTTT. It yields the protein CASSSPTTDTQYF.

For the CDR3, the DNA is TGTGCCAGCAAGGGGCGAGGTCACACAGATACGCAGTATTTT. The encoded protein is CASKGRGHTDTQYF. This sequence joins TRBV6-5 and TRBJ2-3; a possible D gene is TRBD1 (5 bases). The V gene lost 7 bases and the J gene lost 2 bases, with 13 bases spanning the gap. The germline V gene has CDR1 MNHEY and CDR2 SVGAGI. The CDR3 contains 14 residues.

The chain joins TRBV29-1 to TRBJ2-5; D possibly corresponds to TRBD1 (5 bases). This CDR3 is 14 amino acids long. Trimming removed 4 bases at V and 0 bases at J, with 12 bases between. Germline V gene lookup returns CDR1 SQVTM and CDR2 ANQGSEA. The CDR3 here is CSVVPGPYQETQYF. CDR3 nucleotides: TGCAGCGTTGTACCAGGGCCGTACCAAGAGACCCAGTACTTC.